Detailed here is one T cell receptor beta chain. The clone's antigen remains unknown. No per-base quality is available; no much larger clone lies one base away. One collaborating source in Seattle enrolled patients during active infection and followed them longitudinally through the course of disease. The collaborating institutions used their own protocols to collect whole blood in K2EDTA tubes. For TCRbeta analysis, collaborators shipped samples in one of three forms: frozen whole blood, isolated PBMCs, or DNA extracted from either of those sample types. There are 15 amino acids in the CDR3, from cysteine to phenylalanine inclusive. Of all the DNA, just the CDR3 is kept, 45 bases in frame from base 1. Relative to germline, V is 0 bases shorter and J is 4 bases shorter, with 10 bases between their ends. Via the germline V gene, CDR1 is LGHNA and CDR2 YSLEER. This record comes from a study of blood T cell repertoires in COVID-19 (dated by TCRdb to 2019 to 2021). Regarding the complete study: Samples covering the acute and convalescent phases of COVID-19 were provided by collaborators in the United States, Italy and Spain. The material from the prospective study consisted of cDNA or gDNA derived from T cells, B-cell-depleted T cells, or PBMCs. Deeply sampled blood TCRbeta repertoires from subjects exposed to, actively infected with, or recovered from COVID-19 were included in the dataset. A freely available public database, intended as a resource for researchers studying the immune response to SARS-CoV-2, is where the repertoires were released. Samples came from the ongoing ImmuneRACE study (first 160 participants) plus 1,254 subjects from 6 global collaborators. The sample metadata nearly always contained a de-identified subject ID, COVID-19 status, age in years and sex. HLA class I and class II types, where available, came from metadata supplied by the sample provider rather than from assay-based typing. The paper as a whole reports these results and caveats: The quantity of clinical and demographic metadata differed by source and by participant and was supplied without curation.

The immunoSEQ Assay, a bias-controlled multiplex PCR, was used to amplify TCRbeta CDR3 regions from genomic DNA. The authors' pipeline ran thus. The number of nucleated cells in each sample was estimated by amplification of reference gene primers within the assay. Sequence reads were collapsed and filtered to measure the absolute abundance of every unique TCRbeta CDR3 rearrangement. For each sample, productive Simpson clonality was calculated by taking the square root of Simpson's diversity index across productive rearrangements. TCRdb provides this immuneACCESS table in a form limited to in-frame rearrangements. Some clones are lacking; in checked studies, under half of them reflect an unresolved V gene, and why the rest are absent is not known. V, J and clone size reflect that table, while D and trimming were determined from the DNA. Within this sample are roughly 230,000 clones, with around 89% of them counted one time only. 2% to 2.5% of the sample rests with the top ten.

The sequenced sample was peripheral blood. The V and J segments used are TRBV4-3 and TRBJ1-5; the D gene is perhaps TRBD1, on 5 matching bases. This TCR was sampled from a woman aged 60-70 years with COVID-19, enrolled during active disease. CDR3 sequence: CASSQERQPNQPQHF. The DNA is TGCGCCAGCAGCCAAGAGAGACAGCCTAATCAGCCCCAGCATTTT.